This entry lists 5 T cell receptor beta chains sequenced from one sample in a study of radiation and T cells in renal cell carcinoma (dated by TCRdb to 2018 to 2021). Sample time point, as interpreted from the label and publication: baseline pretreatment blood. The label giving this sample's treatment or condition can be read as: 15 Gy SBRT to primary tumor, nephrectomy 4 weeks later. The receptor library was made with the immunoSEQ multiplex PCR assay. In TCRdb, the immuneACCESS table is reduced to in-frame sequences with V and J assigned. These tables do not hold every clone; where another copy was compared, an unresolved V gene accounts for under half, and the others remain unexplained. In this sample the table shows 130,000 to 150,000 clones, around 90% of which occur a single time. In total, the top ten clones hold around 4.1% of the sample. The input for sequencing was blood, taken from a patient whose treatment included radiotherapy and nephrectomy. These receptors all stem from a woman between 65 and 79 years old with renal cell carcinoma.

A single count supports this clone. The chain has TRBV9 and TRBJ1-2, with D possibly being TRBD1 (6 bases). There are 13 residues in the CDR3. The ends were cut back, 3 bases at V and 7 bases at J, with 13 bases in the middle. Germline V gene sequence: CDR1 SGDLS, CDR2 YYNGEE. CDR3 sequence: CASSGQGHGGYTF. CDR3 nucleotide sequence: TGTGCCAGCAGCGGGCAGGGGCATGGTGGCTACACCTTC.

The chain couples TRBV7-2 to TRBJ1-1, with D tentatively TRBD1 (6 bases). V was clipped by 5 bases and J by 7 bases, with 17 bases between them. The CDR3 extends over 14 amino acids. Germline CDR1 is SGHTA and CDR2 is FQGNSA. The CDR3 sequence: CASSKTGTTNEAFF. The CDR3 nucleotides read TGTGCCAGCAGCAAGACCGGGACAACTAATGAAGCTTTCTTT. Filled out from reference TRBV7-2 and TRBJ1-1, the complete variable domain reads GAGVSQSPSNKVTEKGKDVELRCDPISGHTALYWYRQSLGQGLEFLIYFQGNSAPDKSGLPSDRFSAERTGGSVSTLTIQRTQQEDSAVYLCASSKTGTTNEAFFGQGTRLTVV.

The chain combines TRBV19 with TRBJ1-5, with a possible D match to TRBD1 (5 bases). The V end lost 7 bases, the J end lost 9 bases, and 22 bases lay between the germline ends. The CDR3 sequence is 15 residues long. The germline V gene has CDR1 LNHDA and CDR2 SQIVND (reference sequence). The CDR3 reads CASMRGTAGVTPQHF. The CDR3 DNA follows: TGTGCCAGTATGAGAGGGACGGCTGGTGTAACGCCCCAGCATTTT.

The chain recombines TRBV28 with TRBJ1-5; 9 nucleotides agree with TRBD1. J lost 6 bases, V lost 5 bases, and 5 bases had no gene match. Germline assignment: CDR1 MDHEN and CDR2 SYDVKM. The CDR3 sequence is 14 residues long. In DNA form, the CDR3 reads TGTGCCAGCAGTCCATGGACAGGGGTTCAGCCCCAGCATTTT. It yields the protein CASSPWTGVQPQHF.

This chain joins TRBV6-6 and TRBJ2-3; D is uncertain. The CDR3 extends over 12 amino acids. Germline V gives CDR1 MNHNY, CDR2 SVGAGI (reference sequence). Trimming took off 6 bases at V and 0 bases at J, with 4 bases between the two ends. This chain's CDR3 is CASRDSTDTQYF. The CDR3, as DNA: TGTGCCAGCAGGGATAGCACAGATACGCAGTATTTT.